The 22 T cell receptor beta chains below come from one sample, sequenced in a study of CD8+CD57+ T cells in acquired aplastic anemia listed by TCRdb under 2018. The listed sequencing device is Illumina HiSeq 2000. Profiling of TCR beta VDJ combinations and CDR3 sequences used genomic DNA as the template. TCRdb reprocessed the public reads (quality trimming at Q25 with fastp, clone calling with MiXCR) and kept in-frame beta chains. Rows are combined by CDR3 protein, so each entry shows the most common genes and DNA. The sample has about 180,000 distinct CDR3 sequences on record, roughly 43% of them singletons. Clones ranked in the top ten supply roughly 1.2% of the sample. Patients chosen for sequencing had shown expansion of CD8+CD57+ cells by flow cytometry. Sequences were obtained from sorted CD4+, CD8+, or CD8+CD57+ T cells (not recorded which) from PBMCs. The receptors shown here come from a human donor with aplastic anemia.

This clonotype appeared a few times. The gene calls are TRBV3-1 and TRBJ1-1; 8 nucleotides agree with TRBD1. The V segment lost 8 bases and the J segment 4 bases; nucleotides outside the gene matches: 12. The CDR3 has 15 amino acids. Germline CDR1 and CDR2: LGHDT and YNNKEL (reference sequence). The CDR3 here is CASGRGGQEVTEAFF. The CDR3 coding sequence is TGTGCCAGCGGACGCGGGGGACAGGAGGTCACTGAAGCTTTCTTT. The full variable domain, rest sourced from reference TRBV3-1 and TRBJ1-1, is DTAVSQTPKYLVTQMGNDKSIKCEQNLGHDTMYWYKQDSKKFLKIMFSYNNKELIINETVPNRFSPKSPDKAHLNLHINSLELGDSAVYFCASGRGGQEVTEAFFGQGTRLTVV.

The genes are TRBV10-3 and TRBJ1-1; D unresolved. The V gene's germline CDR1 is ENHRY and CDR2 SYGVKD. This CDR3 is 11 amino acids long. With 4 bases removed from V and 8 bases from J, the gap between germline ends came to 8 bases. DNA for the CDR3: TGTGCCATCAGTGCTGGGATGGAAGCTTTCTTT. Its protein product is CAISAGMEAFF.

CDR3 coding DNA: TGTGCCAGCAGTTTGGGACCGTTCTACGAGCAGTACTTC. It codes for CASSLGPFYEQYF. The chain is built from TRBV2 and TRBJ2-7; D is possibly TRBD1 or TRBD2 (5 bases each). V lost 5 bases and J lost 3, with 11 bases in between. This CDR3 region has 13 residues. Germline lookup yields CDR1 SNHLY and CDR2 FYNNEI. Filled out from reference TRBV2 and TRBJ2-7, the complete variable domain reads EPEVTQTPSHQVTQMGQEVILRCVPISNHLYFYWYRQILGQKVEFLVSFYNNEISEKSEIFDDQFSVERPDGSNFTLKIRSTKLEDSAMYFCASSLGPFYEQYFGPGTRLTVT.

This chain connects TRBV2 to TRBJ2-7; 7 bases fit TRBD1. Losses at the gene ends were 3 bases for V and 1 base for J; bases not matched to a gene: 6. The germline CDR1 and CDR2 sequences are SNHLY and FYNNEI. The CDR3 is 15 residues long. The CDR3, as DNA: TGTGCCAGCAGTGAGGAGACAGGGCGATCCTACGAGCAGTACTTC. It specifies CASSEETGRSYEQYF.

This rearrangement joins TRBV11-1 to TRBJ2-7, with 7 bases identical to TRBD2. Trimming at V came to 0 bases and at J to 2 bases, leaving 10 bases not matched to a gene. The germline CDR1 and CDR2 sequences are SGHAT and FQDESV (reference sequence). The CDR3 is 17 residues long. The CDR3: CASSLAPLASGTYEQYF. CDR3 nucleotides: TGTGCCAGCAGCTTAGCTCCGTTGGCTAGCGGAACCTACGAGCAGTACTTC.

For this clonotype: A read error may explain this, as a much larger clone is one base away. This chain connects TRBV7-2 to TRBJ2-3; possibly TRBD2 for D (5 bases). Germline V lookup: CDR1 SGHTA, CDR2 FQGNSA. The CDR3 sequence is 12 residues long. The V gene lost 3 bases and the J gene lost 4 bases, with 5 bases spanning the gap. This CDR3 reads CASSFSADTQYF. CDR3 nucleotides: TGTGCCAGCAGCTTTAGCGCAGATACGCAGTATTTT.

This clonotype appeared many times. This chain uses TRBV19 with TRBJ1-1; D is undetermined. This CDR3 has 15 amino acids. V lost 3 bases to trimming and J lost 4 bases, with 15 bases between them. Germline CDR1 is LNHDA and CDR2 is SQIVND (reference sequence). The CDR3 spells CASSIETGSFTEAFF. In DNA form, the CDR3 reads TGTGCCAGTAGTATCGAGACTGGGTCGTTCACTGAAGCTTTCTTT.

This clonotype was detected a few times. The chain combines TRBV24-1 with TRBJ1-5; D uncertain. V was cut by 0 bases and J by 6 bases, with 14 bases left in between. This CDR3 is built from 16 residues. CDR1 is KGHDR, CDR2 SFDVKD, per germline. The CDR3 loop is CATSDLVSVRAQPQHF. The CDR3 DNA sequence: TGTGCCACCAGTGATTTGGTCTCTGTCCGGGCTCAGCCCCAGCATTTT.

Comment on this clonotype: A read error may produce the germline difference seen at one junction end. The rearrangement uses TRBV14 and TRBJ2-7; no definite D call. The CDR3 runs 8 residues. Per the germline V gene, CDR1 is SGHDN and CDR2 is FVKESK. The CDR3 spells CASSQEGF. The CDR3 DNA reads as TGTGCCAGCAGCCAAGAAGGGTTC.

The rearrangement joins TRBV29-1 to TRBJ1-4; perhaps TRBD1 as D (5 bases). The CDR3 spans 13 residues. V shed 7 bases and J shed 8 bases, with 17 bases lying between them. Germline CDR1 SQVTM, CDR2 ANQGSEA. In DNA form, the CDR3 reads TGCAGCGCTGCCATGGGGCGCGGGGAAAAACTGTTTTTT. This codes for CSAAMGRGEKLFF. Combining the CDR3 with reference TRBV29-1 and TRBJ1-4 gives the whole variable domain SAVISQKPSRDICQRGTSLTIQCQVDSQVTMMFWYRQQPGQSLTLIATANQGSEATYESGFVIDKFPISRPNLTFSTLTVSNMSPEDSSIYLCSAAMGRGEKLFFGSGTQLSVL.

This clonotype was seen many times. This chain links TRBV5-1 with TRBJ2-1, with a weak D call TRBD1 (6 bases). Germline V lookup: CDR1 SGHRS, CDR2 YFSETQ. This CDR3 region has 18 residues. V lost 2 bases and J lost 8, with 26 bases in between. CDR3 region: CASSFGPIGAGVGDEQFF. DNA for the CDR3: TGCGCCAGCAGCTTTGGCCCGATTGGGGCAGGGGTAGGAGATGAGCAGTTCTTC.

The rearrangement links TRBV29-1 to TRBJ2-5, with D unclear. This CDR3 has 12 residues. The germline V gene has CDR1 SQVTM and CDR2 ANQGSEA. V was trimmed by 7 bases and J by 4 bases, leaving 13 bases between them. CDR3 in DNA: TGCAGCGCTTTACCAGGTCCAGAGACCCAGTACTTC. Encoded protein: CSALPGPETQYF.

This clonotype occurred many times. The chain combines TRBV5-1 with TRBJ2-7; no definite D call. V was trimmed by 4 bases and J by 6 bases, leaving 11 bases between them. The CDR3 consists of 12 residues. Per germline, CDR1 SGHRS and CDR2 YFSETQ. CDR3 coding DNA: TGCGCCAGCAGCAAGGAGTGGGGCGAGCAGTACTTC. Translation gives CASSKEWGEQYF.

This clonotype was recorded many times. The chain carries TRBV12-3 or TRBV12-4 and TRBJ2-3, with 13 bases that match TRBD2. CDR3 length: 17 amino acids. With 3 bases clipped from V and 0 bases from J, the junction kept 3 bases outside the gene matches. The CDR3 DNA follows: TGTGCCAGCAGTTTCCCGACTAGCGGGGGGAGCACAGATACGCAGTATTTT. Protein: CASSFPTSGGSTDTQYF.

This clonotype was found many times. V and J are TRBV7-6 and TRBJ1-5, with 11 bases matching TRBD1. Germline assignment: CDR1 SGHVS and CDR2 FNYEAQ. V shed 1 base, J shed 4 bases, and the junction held 9 bases outside the gene matches. This CDR3 is 18 amino acids long. CDR3 residues: CASSLGAPGTGGNQPQHF. The CDR3 DNA reads TGTGCCAGCAGCTTAGGGGCCCCCGGGACAGGGGGGAATCAGCCCCAGCATTTT.

The chain links TRBV20-1 to TRBJ2-3, with unresolved D. The V end was cut by 3 bases, the J end by 4 bases, with 11 bases between. The CDR3 is 13 amino acids. Germline lookup yields CDR1 DFQATT and CDR2 SNEGSKA (reference sequence). The CDR3 here is CSARGLSPDTQYF. The CDR3 DNA reads as TGCAGTGCTAGGGGGTTGTCCCCAGATACGCAGTATTTT.

This clonotype was seen a few times. V gene TRBV5-4 combines with J gene TRBJ1-2; D is perhaps TRBD1 (5 bases). The germline V and J ends were trimmed by 0 bases and 4 bases, with 13 bases remaining between them. The CDR3 consists of 15 residues. In germline, CDR1 is SGHNT, CDR2 YYREEE (reference sequence). The CDR3 bases are TGTGCCAGCAGCTTGGACGACAGTTCCTTCTATGGCTACACCTTC. Protein: CASSLDDSSFYGYTF.

The table lists this clonotype with a few counts. V gene TRBV6-1 combines with J gene TRBJ1-5; D is perhaps TRBD1 (6 bases). The CDR3 consists of 12 residues. V was shortened by 6 bases and J by 7 bases, with 10 bases between the two germline ends. The germline gives CDR1 MNHNS, CDR2 SASEGT. The DNA for the CDR3 is TGTGCCAGCAGCCCACAGGGCCAGCCCCAGCATTTT. It codes for CASSPQGQPQHF.

The chain carries TRBV7-9 and TRBJ2-5; 8 bases map to TRBD1. The CDR3 totals 16 residues. Germline CDR1 SEHNR, CDR2 FQNEAQ (reference sequence). V gave up 1 base and J gave up 4 bases; unmatched junction bases: 8. CDR3 nucleotide sequence: TGTGCCAGCAGCTTAGTTGACGGACAGGGTGGAGAGACCCAGTACTTC. It translates to CASSLVDGQGGETQYF.

Remarks on this clonotype: One junction end disagrees with the germline gene, perhaps due to a read error. The chain employs TRBV10-3 and TRBJ1-2; a possible D gene is TRBD1 (6 bases). The CDR3 spans 15 residues. Germline values: CDR1 ENHRY, CDR2 SYGVKD. CDR3 residues: CAISELTGKNYGHTF. The CDR3, as DNA: TGTGCCATCAGTGAGTTAACAGGGAAAAACTATGGCCACACCTTC.

The chain carries TRBV3-1 and TRBJ1-2; maybe TRBD1 (6 bases). CDR1 is LGHDT and CDR2 is YNNKEL in the germline V gene (reference sequence). Trimming removed 0 bases at V and 8 bases at J, with 10 bases between. The length of the CDR3 is 13 residues. The CDR3 spells CASSQESTGGYTF. For the CDR3, the DNA is TGTGCCAGCAGCCAAGAGAGTACAGGGGGCTACACCTTC.

The sample holds many counts of this clonotype. This chain joins TRBV2 and TRBJ1-5; unclear D gene. Trimming left V 1 base short and J 5 bases short, with 6 bases between. CDR3 size: 13 residues. Germline values: CDR1 SNHLY, CDR2 FYNNEI. The CDR3 bases are TGTGCCAGCAGTGAAGGGGTTTATCAGCCCCAGCATTTT. The encoded protein is CASSEGVYQPQHF.